This T cell receptor (beta chain) came from a study of T cell changes during pregnancy in multiple sclerosis. Using immunoSEQ multiplex PCR, the repertoire was profiled, and TCRdb retains in-frame clones only, with some absent. The table has some 20,000 clones, 75% to 90% seen once. CDR3 size: 18 residues. J lost 1 base, V lost 8 bases, and 11 bases had no gene match. Germline lookup yields CDR1 MNHEY and CDR2 SMNVEV (reference sequence). The source of this sequence is a female donor in good health, enrolled as a control in a pregnancy study. The V and J genes are TRBV27 and TRBJ2-5, with 15 bases that match TRBD2. Sequencing used CD4+ T cells from peripheral blood mononuclear cells, obtained in the first trimester of pregnancy. CDR3 nucleotides: TGTGCCAGCCGAGGACTAGCGGGGGGGCGGGTTCGCCAAGAGACCCAGTACTTC. Its translation is CASRGLAGGRVRQETQYF.